Presented here are 5 T cell receptor beta chains from one specimen sequenced in a study of vaccination and CD4 T cells after COVID-19 (dated by TCRdb to the early 2020s). Library creation used PCR. Instrument used: Illumina iSeq 100. TCR sequencing of DNA from cultured CD4+ T cells used the Oncomine TCR Beta short-read assay at the Johns Hopkins FTIC core. The public reads were run again by TCRdb, first through fastp at Q25 and then through MiXCR, and only productive beta chains were kept. When rows share a CDR3 protein, they turn into one entry using the most common DNA and genes. For this sample the table gives about 12,000 distinct CDR3 sequences, of which 61% were detected only once. In total, the top ten clones hold 9.1% of the sample. The treatment or condition label of this sample denotes: roughly ten-day PBMC culture with coronavirus spike peptide pools or control peptides (ViraFEST assay).

No antigen has been identified for these receptors. Input material: CD4+ T cells from blood, cultured in vitro. The receptor source for this set is a human donor who had recovered from COVID-19.

The CDR3 region has the DNA TGTGCCAGCAGCGTACGGGGGACAACGAACACCGGGGAGCTGTTTTTT. Encoded protein: CASSVRGTTNTGELFF. The chain combines TRBV9 with TRBJ2-2; D is tentatively TRBD1 or TRBD2 (6 bases each). V lost 1 base and J lost 0, with 10 bases in between. Per germline, CDR1 SGDLS and CDR2 YYNGEE. The CDR3 totals 16 residues. The whole variable domain, filled in from reference TRBV9 and TRBJ2-2, reads DSGVTQTPKHLITATGQRVTLRCSPRSGDLSVYWYQQSLDQGLQFLIQYYNGEERAKGNILERFSAQQFPDLHSELNLSSLELGDSALYFCASSVRGTTNTGELFFGEGSRLTVL.

The sample holds one count of this clonotype. V gene TRBV20-1 combines with J gene TRBJ2-2; a weak D match, TRBD2 (5 bases). This CDR3 spans 13 amino acids. The germline gives CDR1 DFQATT, CDR2 SNEGSKA (reference sequence). V lost 6 bases and J 7 bases, leaving 15 bases between the germline ends. The CDR3 protein is CSAGRAGIGELFF. The CDR3 nucleotides are TGCAGTGCCGGCCGGGCCGGGATCGGGGAGCTGTTTTTT.

The chain combines TRBV25-1 with TRBJ2-7, with 14 nucleotides matching TRBD2. This CDR3 has 15 residues. Per germline, CDR1 MGHDK and CDR2 SYGVNS. Trimming took 4 bases from V and 2 from J; bases not matched to a gene: 1. CDR3 nucleotide sequence: TGTGCCAGCAGTGGGACTAGCGGGAGGACCTACGAGCAGTACTTC. Its protein product is CASSGTSGRTYEQYF.

This clonotype was counted once. The rearrangement uses TRBV6-1 and TRBJ2-7, with D hard to call. The CDR3 has 12 residues. Trimming removed 7 bases at V and 3 bases at J, with 10 bases between. Germline V gene lookup returns CDR1 MNHNS and CDR2 SASEGT. The CDR3 DNA sequence: TGTGCCAGCAACTTGGATCTCTACGAGCAGTACTTC. Translation: CASNLDLYEQYF.

The rearrangement uses TRBV20-1 and TRBJ2-2, with 7 bases matching TRBD2. Germline V gene sequence: CDR1 DFQATT, CDR2 SNEGSKA (reference sequence). This CDR3 is built from 16 residues. The ends lost 8 bases at V and 4 bases at J; junction bases unmatched: 16. CDR3 DNA: TGCAGTCTGCCCTCCACCCACGGGAGGACCACCGGGGAGCTGTTTTTT. As protein: CSLPSTHGRTTGELFF.